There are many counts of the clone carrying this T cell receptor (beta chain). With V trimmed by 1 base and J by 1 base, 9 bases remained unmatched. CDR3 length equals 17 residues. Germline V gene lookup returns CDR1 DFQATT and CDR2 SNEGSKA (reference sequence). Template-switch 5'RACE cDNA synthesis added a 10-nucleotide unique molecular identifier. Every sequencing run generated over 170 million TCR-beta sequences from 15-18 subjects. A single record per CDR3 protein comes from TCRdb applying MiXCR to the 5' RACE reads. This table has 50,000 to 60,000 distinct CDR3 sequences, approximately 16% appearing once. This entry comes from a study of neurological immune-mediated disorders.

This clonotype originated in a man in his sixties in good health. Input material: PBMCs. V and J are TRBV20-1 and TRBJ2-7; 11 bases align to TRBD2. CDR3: CSARGGASGRWSYEQYF. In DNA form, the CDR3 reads TGCAGTGCTAGAGGGGGGGCTAGCGGGAGGTGGTCCTACGAGCAGTACTTC.